This T cell receptor (beta chain) came from a study of shared clonotypes between healthy human individuals. About the research overall: CD4 naive cells filled three plates per donor, CD4 memory three, CD8 naive two and CD8 memory one. Study-level results: Larger estimated richness was generally seen in naive subsets than in memory subsets.

The V and J ends lost 2 bases and 3 bases, in that order; junction bases with no gene match: 10. The germline V gene encodes CDR1 MNHNY and CDR2 SVGAGI (reference sequence). This CDR3 comprises 16 residues. TCRdb's copy holds only in-frame clones and misses some; the assay was immunoSEQ multiplex PCR. The profile shows roughly 2 million clones, 95% of them singletons. A split of CD4+ cells into CD45RA+ naive and CD45RA-negative memory subsets was performed. Remarks on this clone: As yet, its antigen is unknown.

V and J are TRBV6-6 and TRBJ2-7; TRBD1 matches 7 bases. The TCR was taken from a man aged 18 to 29 in good health. Sequenced sample: naive CD4+ T cells sorted from blood. Specified subset: CD45RA+ positively selected. The CDR3 region has the DNA TGTGCCAGCAGTTACCCTCGACAGGGATATTTCTACGAGCAGTACTTC. Protein sequence: CASSYPRQGYFYEQYF.